These T cell receptor beta chains were read from a single sample in a study of T-cell reconstitution after alpha-beta-depleted transplantation in children. TCRdb processed the PCR reads anew with MiXCR; each CDR3 protein has one entry. Of about 210,000 distinct CDR3 sequences in the sample, approximately 17% were seen once. The sequences come from PBMCs, mostly from graft donor cells, collected 360 days after TCRalphabeta/CD19-depleted stem cell transplant. These receptors came from a male patient between 2 and 10 years old who had a stem cell transplant for acute lymphoblastic leukemia, so the T cells may come from the graft donor. CDR3s include the opening cysteine and the closing phenylalanine or tryptophan. Fields, in order: V gene, J gene, clone size, D gene, CDR3 DNA, CDR3 protein. The D gene is left open where the match is weak. The size field is filled for only some rows; it gives once, few, many or a size class.

v_gene: TRBV6-2/TRBV6-3; j_gene: TRBJ2-7; abundance: -; d_gene: -; CDR3nt: TGTGCCAGCAGTGACCTGGGTCGGCAGTACTTC; CDR3aa: CASSDLGRQYF
v_gene: TRBV30; j_gene: TRBJ1-1; abundance: few; d_gene: -; CDR3nt: TGTGCCTGGACCGTTATTGAAGCTTTCTTT; CDR3aa: CAWTVIEAFF
v_gene: TRBV5-1; j_gene: TRBJ2-3; abundance: few; d_gene: TRBD1; CDR3nt: TGCGCCAGCAGCATGGGACAGGGCCATAGCACAGATACGCAGTATTTT; CDR3aa: CASSMGQGHSTDTQYF
v_gene: TRBV5-1; j_gene: TRBJ1-2; abundance: -; d_gene: -; CDR3nt: TGCGCCAGCAGCCCCGGACGGGTCGGCGGCTACACCTTC; CDR3aa: CASSPGRVGGYTF
v_gene: TRBV12-3/TRBV12-4; j_gene: TRBJ2-2; abundance: many; d_gene: TRBD2; CDR3nt: TGTGCCAGCACCGTGGGGGGGACCGGGGAGCTGTTTTTT; CDR3aa: CASTVGGTGELFF
v_gene: TRBV5-1; j_gene: TRBJ1-1; abundance: few; d_gene: -; CDR3nt: TGCGCCAGCAGCTTGAATCGTACGTACAGGACTGAAGCTTTCTTT; CDR3aa: CASSLNRTYRTEAFF
v_gene: TRBV27; j_gene: TRBJ2-3; abundance: few; d_gene: -; CDR3nt: TGTGCCAGCAGTCGACAGGAGCACACAGATACGCAGTATTTT; CDR3aa: CASSRQEHTDTQYF
v_gene: TRBV11-2; j_gene: TRBJ1-1; abundance: -; d_gene: -; CDR3nt: TGTGCCAGCAGCCAAGGGCCCGGTTTGAACACTGAAGCTTTCTTT; CDR3aa: CASSQGPGLNTEAFF
v_gene: TRBV20-1; j_gene: TRBJ2-6; abundance: -; d_gene: TRBD1; CDR3nt: TGCAGTGCTTCAGGGGGATCGGGGGCCAACGTCCTGACTTTC; CDR3aa: CSASGGSGANVLTF
v_gene: TRBV5-1; j_gene: TRBJ2-5; abundance: many; d_gene: -; CDR3nt: TGTGCCAGCAGTTTAAGGGTGCAAGAGACCCAGTACTTC; CDR3aa: CASSLRVQETQYF
v_gene: TRBV7-2; j_gene: TRBJ1-2; abundance: few; d_gene: TRBD1; CDR3nt: TGTGCCAGCAGCTTTCAGGGGGCTATCGATGGCTACACCTTC; CDR3aa: CASSFQGAIDGYTF
v_gene: TRBV6-2/TRBV6-3; j_gene: TRBJ2-7; abundance: -; d_gene: TRBD2; CDR3nt: TGTGCCAGCAGACAATACACCCGGGGACTAGCGGGGGGGCACGACTCCTACGAGCAGTACTTC; CDR3aa: CASRQYTRGLAGGHDSYEQYF
v_gene: TRBV29-1; j_gene: TRBJ2-4; abundance: -; d_gene: -; CDR3nt: TGCAGCGTTGGACCCCTACAGGGAGCCAAAAACATTCAGTACTTC; CDR3aa: CSVGPLQGAKNIQYF
v_gene: TRBV11-2; j_gene: TRBJ2-1; abundance: -; d_gene: -; CDR3nt: TGTGCCAGCAGCCAGCGAACGACCTCCTACAATGAGCAGTTCTTC; CDR3aa: CASSQRTTSYNEQFF